The 20 T cell receptor beta chains given below trace back to one sample, sequenced in a study of cytomegalovirus exposure and HLA in healthy donors. The PCR employed 60 Vbeta primers together with 13 Jbeta primers. Measured with immunoSEQ multiplex PCR; TCRdb has only the in-frame clones, and not every one. The sample lists 100,000 to 150,000 clones, around 77% occurring once. The specimen sequenced was PBMCs. These receptors were obtained from a male donor in good health and CMV-seropositive.

The CDR3 region has the DNA TGTGCCAGCAGCTCGGGACTAGCGGGGGTGGAGACCCAGTACTTC. Translation: CASSSGLAGVETQYF. The chain joins TRBV11-3 to TRBJ2-5; the match to TRBD2 covers 14 bases. Germline V gene sequence: CDR1 SGHNT, CDR2 YENEEA. V was clipped by 4 bases and J by 5 bases; unmatched bases: 3. The CDR3 is 15 residues long.

The chain joins TRBV7-2 to TRBJ2-2, with 12 bases lining up with TRBD2. The CDR3 contains 16 residues. Unmatched junction bases numbered 2, after V lost 5 bases and J lost 1 base. The germline V gene encodes CDR1 SGHTA and CDR2 FQGNSA. The CDR3 DNA follows: TGTGCCAGCAGCCTACTAGCGGGGGGGAACACCGGGGAGCTGTTTTTT. This codes for CASSLLAGGNTGELFF.

The chain links TRBV5-1 to TRBJ2-2; a weak D match, TRBD2 (6 bases). V dropped 1 base and J dropped 0 bases, with 10 bases sitting between them. The CDR3 is 16 residues long. The germline V gene has CDR1 SGHRS and CDR2 YFSETQ. For the CDR3, the DNA is TGCGCCAGCAGCTTGATGGAGGGCGCGAACACCGGGGAGCTGTTTTTT. It codes for CASSLMEGANTGELFF.

This clone was detected a few times. The V and J genes are TRBV5-4 and TRBJ2-7; possible D gene TRBD1, 6 bases. Germline V gives CDR1 SGHNT, CDR2 YYREEE (reference sequence). The CDR3 extends over 15 amino acids. Trimming pared 4 bases from V and 0 bases from J, leaving 14 bases between. CDR3 region: CASSPIRGASYEQYF. CDR3 DNA sequence: TGTGCCAGCAGCCCCATCAGGGGCGCCTCCTACGAGCAGTACTTC.

This clone was detected once. The chain employs TRBV2 and TRBJ2-1, with 11 bases identical to TRBD2. CDR3 length equals 15 residues. After removal of 1 base from V and 7 bases from J, the junction contained 3 bases not matched to a gene. CDR1 SNHLY and CDR2 FYNNEI come from the germline V gene. This chain's CDR3 is CASSEVGLAGNEQFF. The CDR3 DNA follows: TGTGCCAGCAGTGAAGTAGGACTAGCGGGTAATGAGCAGTTCTTC. The complete variable domain, with remaining parts taken from reference TRBV2 and TRBJ2-1, reads EPEVTQTPSHQVTQMGQEVILRCVPISNHLYFYWYRQILGQKVEFLVSFYNNEISEKSEIFDDQFSVERPDGSNFTLKIRSTKLEDSAMYFCASSEVGLAGNEQFFGPGTRLTVL.

The V and J genes are TRBV28 and TRBJ1-5, with D perhaps TRBD1 (5 bases). The CDR3 consists of 12 residues. Looked up from germline, CDR1 is MDHEN and CDR2 is SYDVKM. Trimming took 5 bases from V and 9 from J, leaving 11 bases between them. CDR3 sequence (DNA): TGTGCCAGCAGTCCCCCTAGGGGGCCCCAGCATTTT. Translation: CASSPPRGPQHF.

The CDR3 DNA sequence: TGTGCCAGCCGACAGATGAACACTGAAGCTTTCTTT. This sequence encodes CASRQMNTEAFF. The V call is TRBV4-2, the J call TRBJ1-1; D perhaps matches TRBD1 (5 bases). CDR3 size: 12 residues. The germline V and J ends were trimmed by 8 bases and 0 bases, with 7 bases remaining between them. Germline V CDR1 and CDR2: LGHNA, YNFKEQ.

The rearrangement links TRBV5-6 to TRBJ1-1, with D possibly matching TRBD1 (5 bases). This CDR3 comprises 13 residues. The ends were cut back, 0 bases at V and 7 bases at J, with 10 bases in the middle. Germline values: CDR1 SGHDT, CDR2 YYEEEE. The CDR3, as DNA: TGTGCCAGCAGCTTGGTGGGGCAGAGTGAAGCTTTCTTT. Its translation is CASSLVGQSEAFF.

The V gene is TRBV6-4, the J gene TRBJ2-3, with TRBD1 matching over 8 bases. The CDR3 runs to 15 residues. The ends lost 4 bases at V and 5 bases at J; junction bases unmatched: 8. CDR1 and CDR2 from the germline V gene are MRHNA and SNTAGT. CDR3 nucleotides: TGTGCCAGCAGTGCCTCGACAGGGGACGTAGATACGCAGTATTTT. Encoded protein: CASSASTGDVDTQYF.

The chain couples TRBV2 to TRBJ1-1; D gene ambiguous. The germline gives CDR1 SNHLY, CDR2 FYNNEI. This CDR3 has 13 residues. Trimming cost V 4 bases and J 1 base, with 7 bases left between them. For the CDR3, the DNA is TGTGCCAGCAGTGCTGACACGAACACTGAAGCTTTCTTT. This codes for CASSADTNTEAFF. The full variable domain, its missing parts supplied by reference TRBV2 and TRBJ1-1, is EPEVTQTPSHQVTQMGQEVILRCVPISNHLYFYWYRQILGQKVEFLVSFYNNEISEKSEIFDDQFSVERPDGSNFTLKIRSTKLEDSAMYFCASSADTNTEAFFGQGTRLTVV.

The gene calls are TRBV6-6 and TRBJ2-2; D uncertain. The CDR3 is 13 amino acids. Trimming took off 5 bases at V and 3 bases at J, with 7 bases between the two ends. The germline CDR1 and CDR2 sequences are MNHNY and SVGAGI (reference sequence). CDR3 in amino acids: CASSQLDTGELFF. For the CDR3, the DNA is TGTGCCAGCAGTCAACTCGACACCGGGGAGCTGTTTTTT.

The CDR3 loop is CASSYSGEQYF. The CDR3 nucleotides are TGTGCCAGCAGTTATAGCGGGGAGCAGTACTTC. The rearrangement uses TRBV6-5 and TRBJ2-7, with TRBD2 matching 7 bases. The junction had 0 bases not matched to a gene; V was cut back by 3 bases and J by 7 bases. This CDR3 spans 11 amino acids. Germline CDR1 reads MNHEY; CDR2 reads SVGAGI.

This chain uses TRBV25-1 with TRBJ2-2; 9 nucleotides line up with TRBD1. This CDR3 region has 15 residues. Germline V CDR1 and CDR2: MGHDK, SYGVNS. The trim removed 4 bases at V and 7 bases at J, leaving 7 bases unmatched. The CDR3 protein is CASSAYRGQDGELFF. CDR3 nucleotide sequence: TGTGCCAGCAGTGCGTACAGGGGGCAAGACGGGGAGCTGTTTTTT. The entire variable domain, with the rest obtained from reference TRBV25-1 and TRBJ2-2, is as follows: EADIYQTPRYLVIGTGKKITLECSQTMGHDKMYWYQQDPGMELHLIHYSYGVNSTEKGDLSSESTVSRIRTEHFPLTLESARPSHTSQYLCASSAYRGQDGELFFGEGSRLTVL.

The gene calls are TRBV11-2 and TRBJ1-4, with 10 bases aligning to TRBD1. This CDR3 has 16 residues. With 1 base clipped from V and 1 base from J, the junction kept 0 bases outside the gene matches. The germline V gene has CDR1 SGHAT and CDR2 FQNNGV. Written as DNA, the CDR3 is TGTGCCAGCAGCTTAGGGGACAGGGGAACTAATGAAAAACTGTTTTTT. Amino acid sequence: CASSLGDRGTNEKLFF.

CDR3 DNA sequence: TGTGCCAGCAGCGTACAGGGGTTTGGCACAGATACGCAGTATTTT. It encodes CASSVQGFGTDTQYF. The J gene is TRBJ2-3, the V gene TRBV6-4, with 7 bases lining up with TRBD1. Germline V gene lookup returns CDR1 MRHNA and CDR2 SNTAGT. This CDR3 contains 15 residues. V gave up 6 bases and J gave up 1 base; unmatched junction bases: 7.

The V gene is TRBV28, the J gene TRBJ2-3; a weak D match, TRBD1 (6 bases). Germline V lookup: CDR1 MDHEN, CDR2 SYDVKM. V gave up 4 bases and J gave up 1 base, with 6 bases separating them. The CDR3 runs to 13 residues. The CDR3 DNA is TGTGCCAGCAGTTCAGGGGGCACAGATACGCAGTATTTT. It is translated as CASSSGGTDTQYF.

V usage is TRBV4-1 and J usage is TRBJ2-7, with D possibly matching TRBD2 (5 bases). Trimming pared 2 bases from V and 6 bases from J, leaving 14 bases between. This CDR3 is built from 14 residues. The germline V gene encodes CDR1 MGHRA and CDR2 YSYEKL. The CDR3 protein is CASSQPSMGSEQYF. The CDR3 DNA sequence: TGCGCCAGCAGCCAACCGTCCATGGGGAGCGAGCAGTACTTC.

This rearrangement joins TRBV19 to TRBJ1-5, with 7 nucleotides matching TRBD1. The V and J ends lost 0 bases and 7 bases, in that order; junction bases with no gene match: 9. Germline V gene lookup returns CDR1 LNHDA and CDR2 SQIVND (reference sequence). The CDR3 consists of 16 residues. The chain's CDR3 is CASSIETGTMPQPQHF. The CDR3 bases are TGTGCCAGTAGTATAGAGACAGGGACGATGCCCCAGCCCCAGCATTTT.

This sequence joins TRBV6-1 and TRBJ1-2; 10 bases align to TRBD1. V was clipped by 9 bases and J by 5 bases; unmatched bases: 9. Germline CDR1 and CDR2: MNHNS and SASEGT. The CDR3 extends over 14 amino acids. The CDR3 DNA follows: TGTGCCAGTCCTGGACAGGGGGAGTTGTATGGCTACACCTTC. Translated, it gives CASPGQGELYGYTF.

The chain recombines TRBV7-2 with TRBJ2-5, with D perhaps TRBD2 (6 bases). Near its end, the DNA agrees better with TRBJ2-7, so the J call may be wrong. CDR1 is SGHTA and CDR2 is FQGNSA in the germline V gene. The CDR3 runs 15 residues. CDR3 region: CASSQSVGSWYEQYF. CDR3 coding DNA: TGTGCCAGCAGCCAAAGCGTCGGGAGTTGGTACGAGCAGTACTTC.